This passage covers 14 T cell receptor beta chains from one sample sequenced in a study of blood T cell repertoires in COVID-19. Data came from immunoSEQ multiplex PCR; TCRdb stores just in-frame clones and leaves some out. Of roughly 410,000 clones listed, 70% to 90% are singletons. The sequencing input was peripheral blood. These receptors all come from a man aged 35-49 years with acute or convalescent COVID-19.

The gene calls are TRBV9 and TRBJ1-5; D gene unclear. This CDR3 spans 15 amino acids. V was cut by 0 bases and J by 0 bases, with 7 bases left in between. Germline V gives CDR1 SGDLS, CDR2 YYNGEE. The DNA of the CDR3 is TGTGCCAGCAGCGTAGACCCCAGTAGCAATCAGCCCCAGCATTTT. Its protein is CASSVDPSSNQPQHF.

This chain's CDR3 is CASSLSGLVTDTQYF. The CDR3 region has the DNA TGCGCCAGCAGCTTGAGCGGGTTGGTCACAGATACGCAGTATTTT. The V gene is TRBV5-1, the J gene TRBJ2-3; TRBD2 is a possible D gene (6 bases). The ends were cut back, 1 base at V and 2 bases at J, with 11 bases in the middle. CDR1 is SGHRS, CDR2 YFSETQ, per germline. CDR3 length: 15 residues.

The V gene is TRBV11-2, the J gene TRBJ1-6, with a possible D match to TRBD1 (6 bases). This CDR3 is 15 amino acids long. The germline V gene encodes CDR1 SGHAT and CDR2 FQNNGV. Trimming took 1 base from V and 6 from J, leaving 10 bases between them. As DNA, the CDR3 is TGTGCCAGCAGCTTAGGTGGACAGCCTAATTCACCCCTCCACTTT. As protein: CASSLGGQPNSPLHF. Full variable domain (remainder filled in from reference TRBV11-2 and TRBJ1-6): EAGVAQSPRYKIIEKRQSVAFWCNPISGHATLYWYQQILGQGPKLLIQFQNNGVVDDSQLPKDRFSAERLKGVDSTLKIQPAKLEDSAVYLCASSLGGQPNSPLHFGNGTRLTVT.

The chain joins TRBV5-1 to TRBJ1-1; TRBD1 is a possible D gene (5 bases). Trimming pared 0 bases from V and 5 bases from J, leaving 14 bases between. The CDR3 has 15 amino acids. Germline V gene lookup returns CDR1 SGHRS and CDR2 YFSETQ. The CDR3 nucleotides are TGCGCCAGCAGCTTGGCTGGCAGGAGGGGAACTGAAGCTTTCTTT. Encoded protein: CASSLAGRRGTEAFF.

The sample holds one count of this clone. The chain couples TRBV4-1 to TRBJ1-5; D remains ambiguous. Between the trimmed V and J ends, which lost 6 bases and 0 bases, there was a span of 12 bases. In germline, CDR1 is MGHRA, CDR2 YSYEKL. The CDR3 loop spans 15 amino acids. The CDR3 sequence is CASRENGNSNQPQHF. CDR3 coding DNA: TGCGCCAGCAGGGAGAACGGGAATAGCAATCAGCCCCAGCATTTT.

The chain combines TRBV9 with TRBJ1-6, with D possibly being TRBD1 (5 bases). The V gene lost 0 bases and the J gene lost 5 bases, with 12 bases spanning the gap. Germline CDR1 reads SGDLS; CDR2 reads YYNGEE. This CDR3 region has 16 residues. The CDR3 here is CASSVAAGRNNSPLHF. CDR3 sequence (DNA): TGTGCCAGCAGCGTAGCCGCAGGGCGAAATAATTCACCCCTCCACTTT.

This sequence joins TRBV5-4 and TRBJ1-2; 10 bases line up with TRBD1. The CDR3 runs 14 residues. The V gene end was trimmed by 4 bases and the J gene end by 8 bases; junction bases not matched to a gene: 8. Per germline, CDR1 SGHNT and CDR2 YYREEE (reference sequence). CDR3 nucleotides: TGTGCCAGCAGCGGATTGGACAGGGGGAACGGCTACACCTTC. Translated: CASSGLDRGNGYTF. The whole variable domain, filled in from reference TRBV5-4 and TRBJ1-2, reads ETGVTQSPTHLIKTRGQQVTLRCSSQSGHNTVSWYQQALGQGPQFIFQYYREEENGRGNFPPRFSGLQFPNYSSELNVNALELDDSALYLCASSGLDRGNGYTFGSGTRLTVV.

The chain joins TRBV12-5 to TRBJ2-6; unclear D gene. Germline V gene lookup returns CDR1 LGHNT and CDR2 FRNRAP. This CDR3 spans 13 amino acids. The ends were cut back, 8 bases at V and 0 bases at J, with 5 bases in the middle. CDR3 region: CASSSSGANVLTF. The CDR3 DNA reads TGTGCTAGTTCCAGCTCTGGGGCCAACGTCCTGACTTTC.

This clone showed up just a few times. The J gene is TRBJ1-2, the V gene TRBV30, with D possibly matching TRBD1 (5 bases). The CDR3 sequence is 13 residues long. V lost 7 bases and J lost 3, with 15 bases in between. CDR1 GTSNPN and CDR2 SVGIG come from the germline V gene (reference sequence). In nucleotides, the CDR3 is TGTGCCTCCGATGGGGGGGAGCACTATGGCTACACCTTC. Amino acids: CASDGGEHYGYTF.

The table lists this clone with a count of one. V is TRBV12-3 or TRBV12-4 and J is TRBJ2-2; D remains ambiguous. This CDR3 spans 10 amino acids. V was cut by 6 bases and J by 9 bases, with 5 bases left in between. The CDR3 sequence: CASSSRELFF. CDR3 coding DNA: TGTGCCAGCAGCTCTCGGGAGCTGTTTTTT.

In its sample, this clone was seen once. The genes are TRBV2 and TRBJ1-1; D perhaps matches TRBD1 (6 bases). The germline gives CDR1 SNHLY, CDR2 FYNNEI. V was trimmed by 4 bases and J by 0 bases, leaving 18 bases between them. This CDR3 is built from 17 residues. As DNA, the CDR3 is TGTGCCAGCAGTGGGAGACAGGCGGGTAGACTGAACACTGAAGCTTTCTTT. This gives the protein CASSGRQAGRLNTEAFF. Combining the CDR3 with reference TRBV2 and TRBJ1-1 gives the whole variable domain EPEVTQTPSHQVTQMGQEVILRCVPISNHLYFYWYRQILGQKVEFLVSFYNNEISEKSEIFDDQFSVERPDGSNFTLKIRSTKLEDSAMYFCASSGRQAGRLNTEAFFGQGTRLTVV.

J is TRBJ2-1 and V is TRBV6-2 or TRBV6-3; possible D gene TRBD2, 6 bases. The CDR3 spans 13 residues. The V gene's germline CDR1 is MNHEY and CDR2 SVGEGT. With 5 bases removed from V and 5 bases from J, the gap between germline ends came to 10 bases. The CDR3 loop reads CASSPPGDNEQFF. CDR3 bases: TGTGCCAGCAGTCCCCCGGGAGACAATGAGCAGTTCTTC.

The V and J genes are TRBV30 and TRBJ2-7, with D maybe TRBD2 (5 bases). Germline values: CDR1 GTSNPN, CDR2 SVGIG (reference sequence). The CDR3 contains 15 residues. With 0 bases removed from V and 0 bases from J, the gap between germline ends came to 12 bases. CDR3 region: CAWSVGLARSYEQYF. The CDR3 region has the DNA TGTGCCTGGAGTGTCGGTCTAGCTCGCTCCTACGAGCAGTACTTC. The full variable domain, its missing parts supplied by reference TRBV30 and TRBJ2-7, is SQTIHQWPATLVQPVGSPLSLECTVEGTSNPNLYWYRQAAGRGLQLLFYSVGIGQISSEVPQNLSASRPQDRQFILSSKKLLLSDSGFYLCAWSVGLARSYEQYFGPGTRLTVT.

V and J are TRBV20-1 and TRBJ2-3; D is unresolved. The CDR3 totals 13 residues. V was shortened by 3 bases and J by 9 bases, with 16 bases between the two germline ends. Germline V CDR1 and CDR2: DFQATT, SNEGSKA (reference sequence). CDR3 region: CSASFVAALTQYF. For the CDR3, the DNA is TGCAGTGCTAGTTTCGTCGCGGCTCTAACGCAGTATTTT.